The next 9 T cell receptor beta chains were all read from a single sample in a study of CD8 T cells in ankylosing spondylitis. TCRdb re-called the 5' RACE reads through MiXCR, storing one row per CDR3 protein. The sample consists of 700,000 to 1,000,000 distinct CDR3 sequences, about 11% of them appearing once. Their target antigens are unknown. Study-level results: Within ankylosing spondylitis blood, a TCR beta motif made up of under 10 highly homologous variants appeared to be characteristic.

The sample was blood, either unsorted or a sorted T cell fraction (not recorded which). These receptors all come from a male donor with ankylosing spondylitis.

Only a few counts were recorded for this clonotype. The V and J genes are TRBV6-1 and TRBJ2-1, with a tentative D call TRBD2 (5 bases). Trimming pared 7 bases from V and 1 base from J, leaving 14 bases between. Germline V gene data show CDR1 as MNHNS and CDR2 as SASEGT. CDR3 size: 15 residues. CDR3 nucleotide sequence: TGTGCCAGCACTCTCCAACCGGGATCCTACAATGAGCAGTTCTTC. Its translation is CASTLQPGSYNEQFF.

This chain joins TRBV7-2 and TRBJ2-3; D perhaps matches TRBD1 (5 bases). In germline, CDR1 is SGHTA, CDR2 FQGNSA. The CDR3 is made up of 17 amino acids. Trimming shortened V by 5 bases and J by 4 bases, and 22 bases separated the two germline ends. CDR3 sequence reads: CASSPTRIRAGADTQYF. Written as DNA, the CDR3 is TGTGCCAGCAGCCCAACGAGGATCAGGGCTGGAGCAGATACGCAGTATTTT.

CDR3 sequence (DNA): TGTGCCAGCAGTTTCCAGGGGAATGGCTACACCTTC. Protein sequence: CASSFQGNGYTF. This chain connects TRBV28 to TRBJ1-2; D is possibly TRBD1 (6 bases). Trimming took off 3 bases at V and 6 bases at J, with 8 bases between the two ends. The CDR3 sequence is 12 residues long. Germline CDR1 and CDR2: MDHEN and SYDVKM.

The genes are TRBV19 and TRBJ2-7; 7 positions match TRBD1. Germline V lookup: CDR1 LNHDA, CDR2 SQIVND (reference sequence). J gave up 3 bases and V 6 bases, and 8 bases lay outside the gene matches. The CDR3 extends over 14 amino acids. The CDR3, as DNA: TGTGCCAGTAGAGAGACAGGGTTCGTCTACGAGCAGTACTTC. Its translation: CASRETGFVYEQYF. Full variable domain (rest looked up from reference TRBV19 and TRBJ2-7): DGGITQSPKYLFRKEGQNVTLSCEQNLNHDAMYWYRQDPGQGLRLIYYSQIVNDFQKGDIAEGYSVSREKKESFPLTVTSAQKNPTAFYLCASRETGFVYEQYFGPGTRLTVT.

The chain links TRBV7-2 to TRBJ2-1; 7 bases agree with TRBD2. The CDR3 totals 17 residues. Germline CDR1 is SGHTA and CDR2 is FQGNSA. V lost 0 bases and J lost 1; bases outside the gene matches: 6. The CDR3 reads CASSLATASGSYNEQFF. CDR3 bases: TGTGCCAGCAGCTTAGCTACGGCTAGCGGATCCTACAATGAGCAGTTCTTC.

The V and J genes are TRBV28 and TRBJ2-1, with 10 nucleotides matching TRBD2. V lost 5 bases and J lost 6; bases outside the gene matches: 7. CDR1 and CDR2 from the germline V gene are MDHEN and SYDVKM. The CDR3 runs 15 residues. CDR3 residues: CASSSPGLASNEQFF. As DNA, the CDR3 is TGTGCCAGCAGTAGTCCGGGACTAGCGTCCAATGAGCAGTTCTTC.

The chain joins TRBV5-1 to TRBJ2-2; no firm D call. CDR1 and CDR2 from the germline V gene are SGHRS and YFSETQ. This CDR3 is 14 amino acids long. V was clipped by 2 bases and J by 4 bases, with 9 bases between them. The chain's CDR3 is CASSFSTLTGELFF. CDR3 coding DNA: TGCGCCAGCAGCTTTTCGACGCTCACCGGGGAGCTGTTTTTT.

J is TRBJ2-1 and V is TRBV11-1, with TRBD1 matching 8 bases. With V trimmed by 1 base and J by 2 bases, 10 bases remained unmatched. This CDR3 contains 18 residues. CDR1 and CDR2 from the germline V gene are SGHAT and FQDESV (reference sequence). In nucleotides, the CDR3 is TGTGCCAGCAGCTTAGGGGCAGGGGGCTACATGGCCTACAATGAGCAGTTCTTC. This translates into CASSLGAGGYMAYNEQFF.

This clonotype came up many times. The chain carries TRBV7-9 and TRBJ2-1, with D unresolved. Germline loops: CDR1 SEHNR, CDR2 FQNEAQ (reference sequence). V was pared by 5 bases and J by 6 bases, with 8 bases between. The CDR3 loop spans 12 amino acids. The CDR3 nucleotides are TGTGCCAGCAGCGGAAATAGCAATGAGCAGTTCTTC. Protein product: CASSGNSNEQFF.